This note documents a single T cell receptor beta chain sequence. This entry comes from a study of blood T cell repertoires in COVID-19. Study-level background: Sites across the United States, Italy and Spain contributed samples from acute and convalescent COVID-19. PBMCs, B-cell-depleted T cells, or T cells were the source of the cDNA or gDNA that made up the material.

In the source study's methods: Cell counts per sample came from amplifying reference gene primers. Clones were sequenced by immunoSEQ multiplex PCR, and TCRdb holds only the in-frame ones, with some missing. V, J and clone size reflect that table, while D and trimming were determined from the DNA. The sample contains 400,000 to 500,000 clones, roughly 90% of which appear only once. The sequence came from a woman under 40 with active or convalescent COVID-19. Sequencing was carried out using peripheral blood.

CDR3 nucleotide sequence: TGTGCCAGCAGGGACGGGACAGGGAGCAATCAGCCCCAGCATTTT. Residues: CASRDGTGSNQPQHF. This chain joins TRBV6-5 and TRBJ1-5; 9 bases are a match to TRBD1. The CDR3 totals 15 residues. V was clipped by 6 bases and J by 1 base; unmatched bases: 4. CDR1 and CDR2 from the germline V gene are MNHEY and SVGAGI.